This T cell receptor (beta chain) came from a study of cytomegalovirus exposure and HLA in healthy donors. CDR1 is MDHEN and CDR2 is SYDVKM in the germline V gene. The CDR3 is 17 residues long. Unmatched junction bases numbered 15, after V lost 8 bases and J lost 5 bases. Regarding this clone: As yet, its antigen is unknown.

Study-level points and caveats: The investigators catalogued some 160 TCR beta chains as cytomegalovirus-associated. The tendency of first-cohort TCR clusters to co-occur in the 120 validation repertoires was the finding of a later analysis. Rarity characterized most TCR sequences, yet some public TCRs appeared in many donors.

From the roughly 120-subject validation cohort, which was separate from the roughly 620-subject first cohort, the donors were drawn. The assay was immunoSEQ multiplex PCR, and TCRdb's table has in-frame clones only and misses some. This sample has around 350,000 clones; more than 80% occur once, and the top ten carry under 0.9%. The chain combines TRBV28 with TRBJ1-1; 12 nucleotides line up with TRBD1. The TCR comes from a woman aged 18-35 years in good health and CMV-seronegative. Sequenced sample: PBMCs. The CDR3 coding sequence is TGTGCCAGCCTGTCCCGGGACAGGGGGCGGGGTGGGACTGAAGCTTTCTTT. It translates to CASLSRDRGRGGTEAFF.